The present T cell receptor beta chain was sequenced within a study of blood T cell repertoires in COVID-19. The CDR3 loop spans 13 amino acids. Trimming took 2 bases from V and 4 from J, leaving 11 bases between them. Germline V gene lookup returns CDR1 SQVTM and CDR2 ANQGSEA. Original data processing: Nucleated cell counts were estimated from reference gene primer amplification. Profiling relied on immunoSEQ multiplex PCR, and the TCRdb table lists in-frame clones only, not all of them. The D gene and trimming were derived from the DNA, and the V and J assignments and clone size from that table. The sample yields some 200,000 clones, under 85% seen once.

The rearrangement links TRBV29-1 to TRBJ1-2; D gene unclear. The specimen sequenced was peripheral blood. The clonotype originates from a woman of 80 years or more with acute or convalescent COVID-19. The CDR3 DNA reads TGCAGCGTTGAATTGCGGGGAACCTATGGCTACACCTTC. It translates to CSVELRGTYGYTF. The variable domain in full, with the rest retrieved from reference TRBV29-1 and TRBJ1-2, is SAVISQKPSRDICQRGTSLTIQCQVDSQVTMMFWYRQQPGQSLTLIATANQGSEATYESGFVIDKFPISRPNLTFSTLTVSNMSPEDSSIYLCSVELRGTYGYTFGSGTRLTVV.